This passage covers 7 T cell receptor beta chains from one sample sequenced in a study of T cells in Graves' hyperthyroidism and ophthalmopathy. RNA transcripts provided the source from which TCR beta CDR3 regions were amplified. The HTBI primer set was used in a first-round RT-PCR of the TCR CDR3. MiXCR, run by TCRdb on the multiplex PCR reads, gives a single entry per CDR3 protein. This table holds fewer than 550,000 distinct CDR3 sequences, approximately 25% found once. The material sequenced was blood. Source of these receptors: a woman in her twenties or thirties with Graves' ophthalmopathy.

This clonotype has a count of ten or more. V is TRBV4-1 and J is TRBJ1-2, with TRBD1 as a possible D gene (5 bases). Trimming cost V 1 base and J 3 bases, with 12 bases left between them. CDR1 is MGHRA and CDR2 is YSYEKL in the germline V gene. The length of the CDR3 is 15 residues. The CDR3 DNA is TGCGCCAGCAGCCAAGCTCAGGGATTGTACTATGGCTACACCTTC. This translates into CASSQAQGLYYGYTF.

This chain connects TRBV27 to TRBJ2-5; 7 bases map to TRBD1. CDR1 is MNHEY, CDR2 SMNVEV, per germline (reference sequence). V shed 5 bases, J shed 4 bases, and the junction held 7 bases outside the gene matches. The length of the CDR3 is 14 residues. The CDR3, as DNA: TGTGCCAGCAGTCCTACGACAGGGCCAGAGACCCAGTACTTC. Protein sequence: CASSPTTGPETQYF.

In the case of this clonotype: A much more abundant neighbour one base away suggests this may be a read error. This chain uses TRBV20-1 with TRBJ2-5; D is ambiguous. The CDR3 length is 14 residues. Germline loops: CDR1 DFQATT, CDR2 SNEGSKA (reference sequence). The CDR3 sequence: CSAPSGLLQETKYF. CDR3 sequence (DNA): TGCAGTGCTCCCTCCGGGCTACTACAAGAGACCAAGTACTTC.

This clonotype was observed at least ten times. This chain connects TRBV5-5 to TRBJ1-2; no firm D call. Trimming cost V 6 bases and J 4 bases, with 13 bases left between them. The CDR3 runs to 13 residues. In germline, CDR1 is SGHKS, CDR2 YYEKEE (reference sequence). CDR3 bases: TGTGCCAGCAACGTCCGGAGGAGCTATGGCTACACCTTC. It specifies CASNVRRSYGYTF.

Many counts were recorded for this clonotype. V is TRBV12-3 or TRBV12-4 and J is TRBJ1-2; D gene ambiguous. The V end was cut by 3 bases, the J end by 8 bases, with 10 bases between. The CDR3 has 12 residues. The CDR3 sequence is CASSFQDYGYTF. The DNA of the CDR3 is TGTGCCAGCAGTTTCCAAGATTACGGCTACACCTTC.

The V call is TRBV6-2 or TRBV6-3, the J call TRBJ1-3; D is undetermined. Germline-derived CDR1 and CDR2 are MNHEY and SVGEGT. This CDR3 region has 15 residues. Trimming cost V 2 bases and J 0 bases, with 8 bases left between them. The CDR3 here is CASSYGRFSGNTIYF. CDR3 DNA: TGTGCCAGCAGTTACGGCAGGTTCTCTGGAAACACCATATATTTT.

The sample holds many counts of this clonotype. The V call is TRBV28, the J call TRBJ1-3; 7 bases align to TRBD1. CDR3 length: 14 residues. CDR1 and CDR2 from the germline V gene are MDHEN and SYDVKM. The J segment lost 4 bases and the V segment lost 2 bases, leaving 2 bases of the junction unmatched. CDR3 sequence reads: CASSLPGGGNTIYF. The CDR3 bases are TGTGCCAGCAGTTTACCAGGGGGAGGAAACACCATATATTTT.